This T cell receptor beta chain was obtained from a study of technical replicates of blood from a few donors. Generated by immunoSEQ multiplex PCR, the TCRdb table keeps only in-frame clones and is missing some. The table lists roughly 50,000 clones, 90% to 95% of them singletons. V dropped 6 bases and J dropped 2 bases, with 14 bases sitting between them. The CDR3 is made up of 14 amino acids. CDR1 ENHRY and CDR2 SYGVKD come from the germline V gene. J is TRBJ2-7 and V is TRBV10-3; the D gene is possibly TRBD2 (6 bases). Sample: PBMCs. The TCR comes from a human donor in good health. Some clones in this sample may be carry-over from other donors' samples. CDR3 amino acids: CAISVSSGTYEQYF. The CDR3 bases are TGTGCCATCAGCGTAAGTAGCGGCACCTACGAGCAGTACTTC.